Listed here are 10 T cell receptor beta chains from one sample, sequenced in a study of T-cell reconstitution after alpha-beta-depleted transplantation in children. Unique molecular identifiers were incorporated when the TCRbeta library was constructed. MiXCR, run by TCRdb on the PCR reads, gives a single entry per CDR3 protein. The sample contains some 530,000 distinct CDR3 sequences, around 13% of which appear only once. The source was PBMCs from the stem cell graft donor, collected from the stem cell graft. These receptors originate from a human donor who donated a stem cell graft to a child with combined immunodeficiency.

This clonotype was picked up a small number of times. This chain connects TRBV5-1 to TRBJ1-1; D is perhaps TRBD1 (6 bases). V was pared by 0 bases and J by 0 bases, with 15 bases between. The CDR3 runs to 17 residues. Germline V lookup: CDR1 SGHRS, CDR2 YFSETQ. CDR3 coding DNA: TGCGCCAGCAGCTTGGGGCAGGTCGGGGACATGAACACTGAAGCTTTCTTT. This encodes CASSLGQVGDMNTEAFF.

This chain connects TRBV5-6 to TRBJ1-1, with no clear D. Looked up from germline, CDR1 is SGHDT and CDR2 is YYEEEE. This CDR3 region has 14 residues. V was trimmed by 2 bases and J by 6 bases, leaving 14 bases between them. CDR3 loop: CASSFVVPASEAFF. CDR3 DNA sequence: TGTGCCAGCAGCTTTGTGGTTCCCGCTTCTGAAGCTTTCTTT. The variable domain in full, with the rest retrieved from reference TRBV5-6 and TRBJ1-1, is DAGVTQSPTHLIKTRGQQVTLRCSPKSGHDTVSWYQQALGQGPQFIFQYYEEEERQRGNFPDRFSGHQFPNYSSELNVNALLLGDSALYLCASSFVVPASEAFFGQGTRLTVV.

Notes on this clonotype: Its ends do not fully match the called genes, so a read error is possible. The chain joins TRBV6-4 to TRBJ1-1, with TRBD1 as a possible D gene (5 bases). The germline V gene encodes CDR1 MRHNA and CDR2 SNTAGT. This CDR3 is 13 amino acids long. The CDR3 sequence is CATSRGTNTEAFF. The CDR3 nucleotides read TGTGCCACCAGTCGGGGGACGAACACTGAAGCTTTCTTT.

This clonotype has more than one count but fewer than ten. V gene TRBV12-3 or TRBV12-4 combines with J gene TRBJ2-7; D remains ambiguous. This CDR3 comprises 13 residues. The CDR3 region has the DNA TGTTCTTCACGTGGGTTCAACTCCTACGAGCAGTACTTC. Translated: CSSRGFNSYEQYF.

This clonotype was counted only a few times. The CDR3 DNA is TGCAGTGCCAGTAGACTCGGACTAGCGGGGGCAGATACGCAGTATTTT. This sequence encodes CSASRLGLAGADTQYF. The chain recombines TRBV20-1 with TRBJ2-3; 13 bases map to TRBD2. The CDR3 length is 16 residues. Per germline, CDR1 DFQATT and CDR2 SNEGSKA (reference sequence). The trim removed 6 bases at V and 4 bases at J, leaving 10 bases unmatched.

The table lists this clonotype with many counts. CDR3 coding DNA: TGTGCCAGCAGTTACGTGGGGCGAGAGACCCAGTACTTC. It encodes CASSYVGRETQYF. V usage is TRBV6-5 and J usage is TRBJ2-5; TRBD1 might be the D (5 bases). The length of the CDR3 is 13 residues. The V and J ends lost 2 bases and 4 bases respectively, with 8 bases between them. CDR1 MNHEY and CDR2 SVGAGI come from the germline V gene.

V gene TRBV27 combines with J gene TRBJ2-1; 7 bases are shared with TRBD2. Trimming took 1 base from V and 6 from J; bases not matched to a gene: 9. This CDR3 has 16 residues. Germline-derived CDR1 and CDR2 are MNHEY and SMNVEV (reference sequence). The CDR3 protein is CASSLWAVGGINEQFF. In nucleotides, the CDR3 is TGTGCCAGCAGTTTATGGGCGGTGGGAGGGATCAATGAGCAGTTCTTC.

The chain carries TRBV29-1 and TRBJ2-2; D is possibly TRBD2 (7 bases). The germline V gene encodes CDR1 SQVTM and CDR2 ANQGSEA. This CDR3 has 14 residues. The V and J ends lost 6 bases and 7 bases respectively, with 18 bases between them. In nucleotides, the CDR3 is TGCAGCGTACGAGAGGGGGGGCCACACGGGGAGCTGTTTTTT. This codes for CSVREGGPHGELFF.

The gene calls are TRBV5-1 and TRBJ2-1; D gene unclear. V gave up 1 base and J gave up 9 bases, with 8 bases separating them. The CDR3 has 12 residues. CDR1 and CDR2 (germline): SGHRS, YFSETQ. The CDR3, as DNA: TGCGCCAGCAGCTTGAAGGACGGTGAGCAGTTCTTC. Translating it yields CASSLKDGEQFF.

This clonotype was picked up many times. CDR3 in amino acids: CSVEESGAGELFF. The CDR3 DNA follows: TGCAGCGTTGAGGAGAGCGGAGCCGGGGAGCTGTTTTTT. The chain employs TRBV29-1 and TRBJ2-2; TRBD2 is a possible D gene (5 bases). Trimming took off 3 bases at V and 6 bases at J, with 11 bases between the two ends. Germline CDR1 SQVTM, CDR2 ANQGSEA. The CDR3 sequence is 13 residues long.